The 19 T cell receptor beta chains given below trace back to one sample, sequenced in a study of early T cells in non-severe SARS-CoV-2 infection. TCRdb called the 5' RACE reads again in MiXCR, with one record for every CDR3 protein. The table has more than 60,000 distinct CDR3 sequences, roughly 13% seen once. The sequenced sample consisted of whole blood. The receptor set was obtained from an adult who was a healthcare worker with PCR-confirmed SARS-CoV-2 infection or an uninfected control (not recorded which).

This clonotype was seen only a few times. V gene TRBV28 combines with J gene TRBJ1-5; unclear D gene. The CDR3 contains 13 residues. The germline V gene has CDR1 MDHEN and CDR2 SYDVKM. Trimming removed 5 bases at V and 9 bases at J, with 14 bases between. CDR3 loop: CASSLDGVGPQHF. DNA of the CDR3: TGTGCCAGCAGTCTGGACGGGGTAGGGCCCCAGCATTTT.

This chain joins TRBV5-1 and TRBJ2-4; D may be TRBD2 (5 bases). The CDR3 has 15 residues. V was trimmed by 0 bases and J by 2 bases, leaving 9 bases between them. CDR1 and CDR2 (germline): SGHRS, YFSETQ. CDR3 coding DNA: TGCGCCAGCAGCTTGGCGTCCGGGACCAAAAACATTCAGTACTTC. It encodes CASSLASGTKNIQYF.

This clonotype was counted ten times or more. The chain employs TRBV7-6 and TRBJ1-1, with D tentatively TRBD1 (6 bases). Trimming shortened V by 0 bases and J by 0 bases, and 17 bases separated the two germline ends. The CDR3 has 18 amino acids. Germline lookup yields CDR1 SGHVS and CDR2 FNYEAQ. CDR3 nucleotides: TGTGCCAGCAGCTTAGCCCACTCCGCGGACAGAGTGAACACTGAAGCTTTCTTT. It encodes CASSLAHSADRVNTEAFF.

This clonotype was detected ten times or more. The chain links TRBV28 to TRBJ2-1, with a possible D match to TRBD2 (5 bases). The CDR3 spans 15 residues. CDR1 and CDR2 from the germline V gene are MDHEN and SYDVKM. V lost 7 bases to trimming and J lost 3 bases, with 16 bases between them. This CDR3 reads CASTLGGRNYNEQFF. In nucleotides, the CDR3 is TGTGCCAGCACACTAGGCGGACGGAACTACAATGAGCAGTTCTTC.

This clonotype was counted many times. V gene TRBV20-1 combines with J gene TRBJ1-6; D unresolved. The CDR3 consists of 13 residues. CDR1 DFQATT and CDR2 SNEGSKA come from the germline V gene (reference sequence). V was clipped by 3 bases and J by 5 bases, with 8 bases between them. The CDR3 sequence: CSASVGNNSPLHF. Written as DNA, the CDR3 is TGCAGTGCTAGCGTTGGGAATAATTCACCCCTCCACTTT.

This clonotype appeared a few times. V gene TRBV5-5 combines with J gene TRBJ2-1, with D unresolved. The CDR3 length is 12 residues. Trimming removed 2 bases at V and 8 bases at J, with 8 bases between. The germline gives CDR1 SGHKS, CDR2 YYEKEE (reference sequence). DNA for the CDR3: TGTGCCAGCAGCTTCACCTGGGATGAGCAGTTCTTC. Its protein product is CASSFTWDEQFF.

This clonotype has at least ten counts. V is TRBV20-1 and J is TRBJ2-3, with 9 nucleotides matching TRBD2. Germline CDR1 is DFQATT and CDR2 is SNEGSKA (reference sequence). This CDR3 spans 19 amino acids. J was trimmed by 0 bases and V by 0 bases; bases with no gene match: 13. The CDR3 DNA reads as TGCAGTGCTAGAGACGGTAGGCTAGCGGGAAGCCTTAGCACAGATACGCAGTATTTT. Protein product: CSARDGRLAGSLSTDTQYF.

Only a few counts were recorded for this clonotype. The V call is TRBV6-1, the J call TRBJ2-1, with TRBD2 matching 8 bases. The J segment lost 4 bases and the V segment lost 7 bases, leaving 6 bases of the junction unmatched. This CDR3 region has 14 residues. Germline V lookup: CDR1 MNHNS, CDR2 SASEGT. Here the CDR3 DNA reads TGTGCCAGCAAGCGTATAGCGGGGTACAATGAGCAGTTCTTC. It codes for CASKRIAGYNEQFF.

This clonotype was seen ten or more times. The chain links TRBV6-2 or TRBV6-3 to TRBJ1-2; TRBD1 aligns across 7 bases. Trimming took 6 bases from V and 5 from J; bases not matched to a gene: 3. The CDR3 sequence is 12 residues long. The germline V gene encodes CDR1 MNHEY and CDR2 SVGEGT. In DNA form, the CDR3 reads TGTGCCAGCAGCGGGACAGTTTATGGCTACACCTTC. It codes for CASSGTVYGYTF.

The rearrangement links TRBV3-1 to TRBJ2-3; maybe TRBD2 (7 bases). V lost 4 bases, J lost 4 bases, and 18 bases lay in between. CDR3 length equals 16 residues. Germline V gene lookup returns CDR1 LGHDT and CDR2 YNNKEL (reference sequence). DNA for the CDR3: TGTGCCAGCAGCCGCCCCCATGGGCGGGGGCCAGATACGCAGTATTTT. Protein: CASSRPHGRGPDTQYF.

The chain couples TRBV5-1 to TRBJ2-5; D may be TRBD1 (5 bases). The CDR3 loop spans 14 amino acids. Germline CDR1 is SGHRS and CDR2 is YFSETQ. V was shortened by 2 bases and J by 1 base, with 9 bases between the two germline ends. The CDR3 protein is CASSFRVPQETQYF. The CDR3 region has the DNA TGCGCCAGCAGCTTCAGGGTACCCCAAGAGACCCAGTACTTC.

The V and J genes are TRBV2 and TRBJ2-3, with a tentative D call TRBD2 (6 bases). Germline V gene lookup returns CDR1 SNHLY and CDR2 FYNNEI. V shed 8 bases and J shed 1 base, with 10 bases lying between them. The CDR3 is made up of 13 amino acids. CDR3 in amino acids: CASAAGRTDTQYF. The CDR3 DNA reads TGTGCCAGCGCCGCGGGGCGCACAGATACGCAGTATTTT.

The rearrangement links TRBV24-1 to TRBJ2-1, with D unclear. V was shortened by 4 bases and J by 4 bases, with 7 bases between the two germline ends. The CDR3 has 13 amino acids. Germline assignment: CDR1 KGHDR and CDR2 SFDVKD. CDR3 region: CATSDLMYNEQFF. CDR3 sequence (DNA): TGTGCCACCAGTGACCTTATGTACAATGAGCAGTTCTTC.

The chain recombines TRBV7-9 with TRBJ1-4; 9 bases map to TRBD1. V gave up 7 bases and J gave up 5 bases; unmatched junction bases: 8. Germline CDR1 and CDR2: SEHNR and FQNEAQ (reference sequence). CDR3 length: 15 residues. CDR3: CASTPRGTGNEKLFF. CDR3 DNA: TGTGCCAGCACCCCGCGAGGGACAGGGAATGAAAAACTGTTTTTT.

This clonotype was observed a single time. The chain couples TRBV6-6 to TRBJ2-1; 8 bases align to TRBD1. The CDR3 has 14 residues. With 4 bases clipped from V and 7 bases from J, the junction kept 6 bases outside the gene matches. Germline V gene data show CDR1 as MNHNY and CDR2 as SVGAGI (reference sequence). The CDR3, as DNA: TGTGCCAGCAGTTCCACAGGGGGAGGAAATGAGCAGTTCTTC. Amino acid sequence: CASSSTGGGNEQFF.

CDR3 bases: TGTGCCAGCAGTTTAAGGGGGGCGCTAGGACGAGGCTACACCTTC. This sequence encodes CASSLRGALGRGYTF. The chain recombines TRBV28 with TRBJ1-2, with D perhaps TRBD1 (6 bases). CDR1 is MDHEN and CDR2 is SYDVKM in the germline V gene. CDR3 length: 15 amino acids. V lost 2 bases, J lost 8 bases, and 18 bases lay in between.

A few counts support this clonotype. Written as DNA, the CDR3 is TGCAGCGTTGTTGGTTCGGCAGGGGATCTTTTCGAGCAGTACTTC. Amino acids: CSVVGSAGDLFEQYF. The chain carries TRBV29-1 and TRBJ2-7, with a weak D call TRBD1 (6 bases). Germline V gene data show CDR1 as SQVTM and CDR2 as ANQGSEA. V was clipped by 4 bases and J by 6 bases, with 22 bases between them. The CDR3 extends over 15 amino acids.

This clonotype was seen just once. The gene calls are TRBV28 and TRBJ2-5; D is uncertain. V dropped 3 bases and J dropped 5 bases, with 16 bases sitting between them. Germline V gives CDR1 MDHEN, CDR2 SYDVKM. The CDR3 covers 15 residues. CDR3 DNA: TGTGCCAGCAGTTTTATAGTAGGTCGCGTGGAGACCCAGTACTTC. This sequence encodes CASSFIVGRVETQYF.

The CDR3 region has the DNA TGTGCCAGCAGCTTAGCCCCAACCCCGGAGCCTGGAAACACCATATATTTT. Translating it yields CASSLAPTPEPGNTIYF. The V and J genes are TRBV11-2 and TRBJ1-3, with unresolved D. Germline CDR1 and CDR2: SGHAT and FQNNGV. Between the trimmed V and J ends, which lost 1 base and 2 bases, there was a span of 15 bases. The CDR3 sequence is 17 residues long.